This TCR beta chain derives from a study of neoadjuvant anti-PD-1 for oral cavity cancer. TCRdb keeps only in-frame clones here, not all; method: immunoSEQ multiplex PCR. Among tens of thousands of clones listed, more than 20% were seen once. The V segment lost 7 bases and the J segment 3 bases; nucleotides outside the gene matches: 7. Germline loops: CDR1 SNHLY, CDR2 FYNNEI. This CDR3 spans 15 amino acids. This sample's time point: after neoadjuvant nivolumab, at surgical resection. This clone has more than one count but fewer than ten. The chain is built from TRBV2 and TRBJ1-4; 8 bases match TRBD1. This receptor was identified in a person between 40 and 80 years old with oral cavity squamous cell carcinoma. The sample was tumor tissue, taken after nivolumab (anti-PD-1) treatment. For the CDR3, the DNA is TGTGCCAGCATAAACATACAGGGGGCTAATGAAAAACTGTTTTTT. This gives the protein CASINIQGANEKLFF.